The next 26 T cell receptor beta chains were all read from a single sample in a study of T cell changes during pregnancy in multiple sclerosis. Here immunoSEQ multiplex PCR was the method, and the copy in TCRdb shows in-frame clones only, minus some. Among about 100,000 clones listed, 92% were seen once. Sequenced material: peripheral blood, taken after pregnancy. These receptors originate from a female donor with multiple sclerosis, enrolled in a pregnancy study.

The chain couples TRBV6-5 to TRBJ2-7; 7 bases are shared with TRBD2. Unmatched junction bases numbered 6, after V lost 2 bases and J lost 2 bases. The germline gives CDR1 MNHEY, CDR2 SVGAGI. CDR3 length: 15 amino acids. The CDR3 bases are TGTGCCAGCAGTTACGGTGCGGGGACTACCTACGAGCAGTACTTC. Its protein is CASSYGAGTTYEQYF.

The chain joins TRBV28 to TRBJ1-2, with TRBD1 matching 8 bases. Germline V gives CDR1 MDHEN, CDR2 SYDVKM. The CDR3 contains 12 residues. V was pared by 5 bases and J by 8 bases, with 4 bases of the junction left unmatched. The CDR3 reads CASSQDREGYTF. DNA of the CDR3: TGTGCCAGCAGTCAGGACAGGGAGGGCTACACCTTC.

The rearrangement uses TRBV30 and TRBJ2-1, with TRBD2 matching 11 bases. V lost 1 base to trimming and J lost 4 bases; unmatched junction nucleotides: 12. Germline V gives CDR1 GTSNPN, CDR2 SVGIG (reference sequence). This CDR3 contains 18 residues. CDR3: CAWSEWRPTSGSYNEQFF. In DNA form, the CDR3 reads TGTGCCTGGAGTGAATGGAGGCCAACTAGCGGGAGTTACAATGAGCAGTTCTTC.

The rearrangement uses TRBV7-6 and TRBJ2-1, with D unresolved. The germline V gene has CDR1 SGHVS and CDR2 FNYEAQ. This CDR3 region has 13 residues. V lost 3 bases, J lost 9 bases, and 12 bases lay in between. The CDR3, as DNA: TGTGCCAGCAGCTTCGACTCCAACGGTGAGCAGTTCTTC. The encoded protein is CASSFDSNGEQFF. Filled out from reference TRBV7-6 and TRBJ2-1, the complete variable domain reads GAGVSQSPRYKVTKRGQDVALRCDPISGHVSLYWYRQALGQGPEFLTYFNYEAQQDKSGLPNDRFSAERPEGSISTLTIQRTEQRDSAMYRCASSFDSNGEQFFGPGTRLTVL.

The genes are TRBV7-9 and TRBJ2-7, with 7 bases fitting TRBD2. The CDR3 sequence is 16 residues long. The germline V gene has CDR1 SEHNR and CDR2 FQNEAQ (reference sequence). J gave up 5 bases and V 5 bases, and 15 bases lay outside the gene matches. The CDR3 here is CASSRALAEGAHEQYF. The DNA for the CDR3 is TGTGCCAGCAGCCGGGCCCTAGCGGAGGGAGCCCACGAGCAGTACTTC.

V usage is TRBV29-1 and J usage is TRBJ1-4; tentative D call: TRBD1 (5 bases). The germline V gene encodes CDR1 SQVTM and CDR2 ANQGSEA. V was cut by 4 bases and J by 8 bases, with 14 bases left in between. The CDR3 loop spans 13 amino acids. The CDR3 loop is CSVGDSKGEKLFF. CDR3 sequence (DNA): TGCAGCGTTGGTGACTCAAAGGGGGAAAAACTGTTTTTT.

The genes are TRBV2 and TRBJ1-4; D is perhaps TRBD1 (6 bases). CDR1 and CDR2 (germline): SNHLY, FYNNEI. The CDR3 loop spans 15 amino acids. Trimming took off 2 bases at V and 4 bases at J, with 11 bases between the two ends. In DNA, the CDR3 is TGTGCCAGCAGTGAACCTCAGGGGAATAATGAAAAACTGTTTTTT. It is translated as CASSEPQGNNEKLFF.

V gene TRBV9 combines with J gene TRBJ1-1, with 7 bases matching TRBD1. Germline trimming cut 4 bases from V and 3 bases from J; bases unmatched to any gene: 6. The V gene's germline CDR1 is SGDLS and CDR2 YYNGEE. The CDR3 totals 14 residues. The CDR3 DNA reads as TGTGCCAGCAGCTCTGGGGGACAGTACACTGAAGCTTTCTTT. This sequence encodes CASSSGGQYTEAFF.

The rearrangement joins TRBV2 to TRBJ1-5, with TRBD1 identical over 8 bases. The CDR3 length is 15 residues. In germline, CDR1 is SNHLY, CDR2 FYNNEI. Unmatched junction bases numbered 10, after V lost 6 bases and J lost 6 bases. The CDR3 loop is CASSQLGQGVQPQHF. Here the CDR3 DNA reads TGTGCCAGCAGCCAATTAGGACAGGGTGTTCAGCCCCAGCATTTT.

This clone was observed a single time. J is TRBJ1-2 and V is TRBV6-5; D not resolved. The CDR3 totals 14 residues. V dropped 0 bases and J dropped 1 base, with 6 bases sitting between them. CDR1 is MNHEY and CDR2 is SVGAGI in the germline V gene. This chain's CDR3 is CASSYSGINYGYTF. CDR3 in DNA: TGTGCCAGCAGTTACTCGGGCATTAACTATGGCTACACCTTC.

The CDR3 coding sequence is TGTGCCAGCAGCTTAATCCTAGCGGGGGGGCCCGGGGAGCTGTTTTTT. It specifies CASSLILAGGPGELFF. The V call is TRBV7-2, the J call TRBJ2-2; the match to TRBD2 covers 12 bases. The CDR3 sequence is 16 residues long. V gave up 2 bases and J gave up 6 bases; unmatched junction bases: 4. Per germline, CDR1 SGHTA and CDR2 FQGNSA.

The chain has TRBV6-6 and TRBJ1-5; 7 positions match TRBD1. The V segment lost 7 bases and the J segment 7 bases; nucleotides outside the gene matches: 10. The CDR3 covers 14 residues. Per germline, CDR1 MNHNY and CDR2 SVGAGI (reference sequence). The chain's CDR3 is CASTSTGWSQPQHF. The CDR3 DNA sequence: TGTGCCAGCACCTCGACAGGGTGGAGCCAGCCCCAGCATTTT.

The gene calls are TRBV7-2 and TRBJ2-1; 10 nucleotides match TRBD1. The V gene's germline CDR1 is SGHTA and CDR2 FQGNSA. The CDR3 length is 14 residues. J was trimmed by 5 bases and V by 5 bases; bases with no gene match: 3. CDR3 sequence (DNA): TGTGCCAGCAGCAAAGGACAGGGGGACAATGAGCAGTTCTTC. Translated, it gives CASSKGQGDNEQFF. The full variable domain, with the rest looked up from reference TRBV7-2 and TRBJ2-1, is GAGVSQSPSNKVTEKGKDVELRCDPISGHTALYWYRQSLGQGLEFLIYFQGNSAPDKSGLPSDRFSAERTGGSVSTLTIQRTQQEDSAVYLCASSKGQGDNEQFFGPGTRLTVL.

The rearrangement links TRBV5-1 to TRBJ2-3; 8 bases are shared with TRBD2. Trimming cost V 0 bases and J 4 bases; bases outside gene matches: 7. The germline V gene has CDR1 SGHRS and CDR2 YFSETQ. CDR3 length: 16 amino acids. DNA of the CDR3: TGCGCCAGCAGCTTGGGCACGGGAGGGCCCCCAGATACGCAGTATTTT. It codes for CASSLGTGGPPDTQYF.

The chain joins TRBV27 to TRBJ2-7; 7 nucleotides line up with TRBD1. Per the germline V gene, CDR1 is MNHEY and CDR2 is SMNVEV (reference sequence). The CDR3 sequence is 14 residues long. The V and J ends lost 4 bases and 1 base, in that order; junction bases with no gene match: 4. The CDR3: CASSYRQGSYEQYF. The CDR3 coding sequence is TGTGCCAGCAGTTACCGACAGGGATCCTACGAGCAGTACTTC.

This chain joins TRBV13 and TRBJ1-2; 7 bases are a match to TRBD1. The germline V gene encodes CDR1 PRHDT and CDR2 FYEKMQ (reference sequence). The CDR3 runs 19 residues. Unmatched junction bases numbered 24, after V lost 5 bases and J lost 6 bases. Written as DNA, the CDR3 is TGTGCCAGCAGCCGGCTGAATATAAAGAGACAGGGCACCTTCGATGGCTACACCTTC. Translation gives CASSRLNIKRQGTFDGYTF.

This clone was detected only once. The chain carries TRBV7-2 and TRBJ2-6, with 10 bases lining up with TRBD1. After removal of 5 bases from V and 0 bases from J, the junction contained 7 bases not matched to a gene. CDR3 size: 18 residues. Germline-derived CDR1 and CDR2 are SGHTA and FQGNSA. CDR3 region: CASSPWTGGLSGANVLTF. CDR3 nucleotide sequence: TGTGCCAGCAGCCCATGGACAGGGGGACTCTCTGGGGCCAACGTCCTGACTTTC.

CDR3 in DNA: TGTGCCAGCAGTTTGAGGATGGGGGGTTCCTACGAGCAGTACTTC. Translation: CASSLRMGGSYEQYF. The chain combines TRBV28 with TRBJ2-7; D is perhaps TRBD2 (6 bases). Germline V CDR1 and CDR2: MDHEN, SYDVKM. V lost 3 bases, J lost 1 base, and 13 bases lay in between. The CDR3 contains 15 residues. Full variable domain (rest looked up from reference TRBV28 and TRBJ2-7): DVKVTQSSRYLVKRTGEKVFLECVQDMDHENMFWYRQDPGLGLRLIYFSYDVKMKEKGDIPEGYSVSREKKERFSLILESASTNQTSMYLCASSLRMGGSYEQYFGPGTRLTVT.

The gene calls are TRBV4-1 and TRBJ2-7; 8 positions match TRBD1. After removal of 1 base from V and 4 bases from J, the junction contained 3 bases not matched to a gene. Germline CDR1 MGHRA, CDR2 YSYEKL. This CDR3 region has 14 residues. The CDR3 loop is CASSQVDRVYEQYF. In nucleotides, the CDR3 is TGCGCCAGCAGCCAAGTGGACAGGGTTTACGAGCAGTACTTC.

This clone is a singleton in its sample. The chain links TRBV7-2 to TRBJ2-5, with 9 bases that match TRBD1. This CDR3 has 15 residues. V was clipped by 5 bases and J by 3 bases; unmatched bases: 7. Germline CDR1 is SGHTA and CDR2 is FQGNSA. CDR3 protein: CASSVGRTGEETQYF. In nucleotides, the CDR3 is TGTGCCAGCAGCGTCGGTAGGACAGGGGAAGAGACCCAGTACTTC.

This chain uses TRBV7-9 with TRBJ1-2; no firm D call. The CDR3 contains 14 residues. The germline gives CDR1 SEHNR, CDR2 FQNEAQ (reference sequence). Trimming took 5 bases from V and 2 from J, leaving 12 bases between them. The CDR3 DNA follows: TGTGCCAGCAGCCGTGAACGGGGAAACTATGGCTACACCTTC. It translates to CASSRERGNYGYTF.

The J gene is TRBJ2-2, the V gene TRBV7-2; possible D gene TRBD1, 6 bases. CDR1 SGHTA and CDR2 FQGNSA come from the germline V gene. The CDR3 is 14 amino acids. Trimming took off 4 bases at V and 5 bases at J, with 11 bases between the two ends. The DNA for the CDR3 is TGTGCCAGCAGCTCAAACAGGGATACCGGGGAGCTGTTTTTT. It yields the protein CASSSNRDTGELFF.

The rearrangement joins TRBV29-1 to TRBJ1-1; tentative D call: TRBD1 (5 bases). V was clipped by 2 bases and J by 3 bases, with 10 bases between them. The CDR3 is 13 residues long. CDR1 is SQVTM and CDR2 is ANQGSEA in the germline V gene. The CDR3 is CSVERARDTEAFF. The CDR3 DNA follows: TGCAGCGTTGAACGGGCCAGGGACACTGAAGCTTTCTTT.

The CDR3 here is CASSLRSSWADTQYF. CDR3 nucleotide sequence: TGTGCCAGCAGCTTACGGTCTAGTTGGGCAGATACGCAGTATTTT. The chain carries TRBV13 and TRBJ2-3; D gene ambiguous. Between the trimmed V and J ends, which lost 2 bases and 4 bases, there was a span of 13 bases. CDR1 PRHDT and CDR2 FYEKMQ come from the germline V gene (reference sequence). The CDR3 loop spans 15 amino acids.

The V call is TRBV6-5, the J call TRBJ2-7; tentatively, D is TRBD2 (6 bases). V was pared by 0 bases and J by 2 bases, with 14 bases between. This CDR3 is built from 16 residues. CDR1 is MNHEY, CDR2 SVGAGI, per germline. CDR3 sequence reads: CASSYSRRVRPYEQYF. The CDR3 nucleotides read TGTGCCAGCAGTTACTCTCGGAGGGTTCGCCCCTACGAGCAGTACTTC.

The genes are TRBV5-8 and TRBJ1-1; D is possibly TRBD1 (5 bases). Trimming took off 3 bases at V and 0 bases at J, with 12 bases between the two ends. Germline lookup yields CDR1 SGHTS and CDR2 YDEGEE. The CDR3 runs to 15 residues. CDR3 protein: CASSSLGGVNTEAFF. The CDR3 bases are TGTGCCAGCAGCTCCCTGGGAGGGGTGAACACTGAAGCTTTCTTT.